This is a list of T cell receptor beta chains from one sample in a study of blood T cell repertoires in COVID-19. Profiled with immunoSEQ multiplex PCR; TCRdb holds only in-frame clones, not every one. The sample contains 300,000 to 400,000 clones, roughly nine tenths of which appear only once. Sequenced material: PBMCs or T cells enriched from blood (not recorded which). These receptors all stem from a woman aged 30 to 39 who had been exposed to COVID-19. Both conserved end residues are part of each CDR3. A D gene is named only where the DNA matches it firmly. A clone size is listed for some rows: how often the clone was seen (once, few, many), or a class if it is expanded.

once,TRBJ1-5,TRBV6-5,TRBD1,TGTGCCAGCAGCCCGGACAGGGTGGGTCAGCCCCAGCATTTT,CASSPDRVGQPQHF
-,TRBJ1-3,TRBV7-9,-,TGTGCCAGCAGCCACCGTAGGGAGGGAAGCTCTGGAAACACCATATATTTT,CASSHRREGSSGNTIYF
-,TRBJ2-5,TRBV29-1,TRBD1,TGCAGCGTACAGGGGACCCTTCAAGAGACCCAGTACTTC,CSVQGTLQETQYF
once,TRBJ2-7,TRBV2,TRBD1,TGTGCCAGCAGTGAAGCGCTTACAGGGGCGGTCGAGCAGTACTTC,CASSEALTGAVEQYF
-,TRBJ1-2,TRBV12-3/TRBV12-4,TRBD1,TGTGCCAGCAGTTTCACAGGGGGCCGAGGCTACACCTTC,CASSFTGGRGYTF
-,TRBJ2-7,TRBV4-2,TRBD2,TGTGCCAGCAGCCAAGATGGTCTAGCGGGGGGTAGGAACGAGCAGTACTTC,CASSQDGLAGGRNEQYF
-,TRBJ1-1,TRBV5-1,TRBD1,TGCGCCAGCAGCTTGGTCGGACAGGGTGACTTGAACACTGAAGCTTTCTTT,CASSLVGQGDLNTEAFF
once,TRBJ1-2,TRBV2,-,TGTGCCCAACTTTTGGGGGCTGGCGGTGGCTACACCTTC,CAQLLGAGGGYTF
-,TRBJ1-4,TRBV6-4,TRBD1,TGTGCCAGCAGTGTCGACAGGGTTCCTTCTCAAAAACTGTTTTTT,CASSVDRVPSQKLFF
-,TRBJ1-2,TRBV7-2,TRBD1,TGTGCCAGCAGCTTCCGGGACAGGGGTATGGGTGGCTACACCTTC,CASSFRDRGMGGYTF
-,TRBJ2-7,TRBV30,-,TGTGCCTGGAGTCCAGACATCGACACCCGGGGCTCCTACGAGCAGTACTTC,CAWSPDIDTRGSYEQYF
once,TRBJ1-2,TRBV5-6,-,TGTGCCAGTACCTTAGGCGGGAATGGCTACACCTTC,CASTLGGNGYTF
once,TRBJ1-5,TRBV5-1,-,TGCGCCAGCAGCTTGGTGGCAGGGCATCAGCCCCAGCATTTT,CASSLVAGHQPQHF
-,TRBJ2-1,TRBV24-1,-,TGTGCCACCTCGGGGGGCAGGGGATCCTACAATGAGCAGTTCTTC,CATSGGRGSYNEQFF
-,TRBJ2-2,TRBV24-1,TRBD2,TGTGCCACCAGTGATCTTGGGGGGGAGAACACCGGGGAGCTGTTTTTT,CATSDLGGENTGELFF
-,TRBJ1-2,TRBV19,TRBD1,TGTGCCAGTAGTAGGGACAGGGGGCTGAGCTATGGCTACACCTTC,CASSRDRGLSYGYTF
-,TRBJ2-3,TRBV5-6,-,TGTGCCAGCAGCTTTCGATGGGCCGCGGGAGATACGCAGTATTTT,CASSFRWAAGDTQYF
-,TRBJ2-7,TRBV9,TRBD2,TGTGCCAGCAGCGTATCGGCTAGCGGGGGTTACGAGCAGTACTTC,CASSVSASGGYEQYF
-,TRBJ1-2,TRBV10-1,-,TGCGCCAGCAGTGAGTCCGAGTCCACGGATCTAGTCGTGCCCAGGGGCGCTGACTATGGCTACACCTTC,CASSESESTDLVVPRGADYGYTF
-,TRBJ2-3,TRBV18,TRBD2,TGTGCCAGCTCACTTCAGCGGGGGCTTTCAGATACGCAGTATTTT,CASSLQRGLSDTQYF
few,TRBJ2-7,TRBV27,TRBD1,TGTGCCAGCAGACCTCAGGGACAGGGCTGGGTCGAGCAGTACTTC,CASRPQGQGWVEQYF
-,TRBJ1-1,TRBV18,TRBD1,TGTGCCAGCTCACAACAGGGGGAGGTTGAAGCTTTCTTT,CASSQQGEVEAFF
-,TRBJ1-2,TRBV7-2,-,TGTGCCAGCAGCCTGGGGGGTGCAGGGATCGGTTTTGGCTACACCTTC,CASSLGGAGIGFGYTF
-,TRBJ1-1,TRBV10-3,TRBD1,TGTGCCATCAGTGCCACGAGACAGGGGAACACTGAAGCTTTCTTT,CAISATRQGNTEAFF
-,TRBJ2-3,TRBV10-3,TRBD2,TGTGCCATCTCCCAACGGCAGCGGGGGGTTTTAGATACGCAGTATTTT,CAISQRQRGVLDTQYF
-,TRBJ2-1,TRBV18,-,TGTGCCAGCTCACTGGTACAAGAAAACAATGAGCAGTTCTTC,CASSLVQENNEQFF
-,TRBJ1-1,TRBV11-3,TRBD1,TGTGCCAGCAGCTTAGCAGGGGGCTCGGCTGAAGCTTTCTTT,CASSLAGGSAEAFF
-,TRBJ2-5,TRBV5-1,TRBD2,TGCGCCAGCAGTCAAAGGGTCAGCGGGGGTTTTCAAGAGACCCAGTACTTC,CASSQRVSGGFQETQYF
-,TRBJ2-1,TRBV10-3,-,TGTGCCATCAGTGTCAACACGGAGCCCTACAATGAGCAGTTCTTC,CAISVNTEPYNEQFF
-,TRBJ2-3,TRBV10-1,-,TGCGCCAGCCATTCGACTAGAAACACAGATACGCAGTATTTT,CASHSTRNTDTQYF
-,TRBJ1-2,TRBV7-9,-,TGTGCCAGCAGCTTAGGACGGCAGGGGAATGGCTACACCTTC,CASSLGRQGNGYTF
-,TRBJ1-6,TRBV5-1,-,TGCGCCAGCAGCTCTGGAGGCAGGGGTAATTCACCCCTCCACTTT,CASSSGGRGNSPLHF
-,TRBJ1-3,TRBV6-5,TRBD1,TGTGCCACTTCACGACAGGGCGGTTTTTCTTCCATATATTTT,CATSRQGGFSSIYF
once,TRBJ2-7,TRBV7-2,TRBD2,TGTGCCAGCAGCGTGACTAGCGGGGCGTCCTACGAGCAGTACTTC,CASSVTSGASYEQYF
-,TRBJ2-1,TRBV4-2,TRBD1,TGTGCCAGCAGCCAAGTAAGTGACAGGGCTGAGCAGTTCTTC,CASSQVSDRAEQFF
-,TRBJ1-5,TRBV13,-,TGTGCCAGCAGCTTAGGGGGAGGGGTGAATCAGCCCCAGCATTTT,CASSLGGGVNQPQHF
-,TRBJ2-7,TRBV18,-,TGTGCCAGCTCACCCTGGCGGGATTCCTACGAGCAGTACTTC,CASSPWRDSYEQYF
-,TRBJ1-4,TRBV2,-,TGTGCCAGCAGGGGGCGTAATGAAAAACTGTTTTTT,CASRGRNEKLFF
-,TRBJ1-2,TRBV19,-,TGTGCCAGTAGCCACCACGTCCGGAGGCAGGGACTCAACTATGGCTACACCTTC,CASSHHVRRQGLNYGYTF
-,TRBJ1-2,TRBV5-1,TRBD1,TGCGCCAGCAGCGGAGACAGGGGTGTAGGCTACACCTTC,CASSGDRGVGYTF
-,TRBJ2-2,TRBV5-1,-,TGCGCCAGCAGCTTGGGCGGCCGATCATACACCGGGGAGCTGTTTTTT,CASSLGGRSYTGELFF
-,TRBJ2-3,TRBV2,-,TGTGCCAGCAGTGACAGGGGTGCCTTCACAGATACGCAGTATTTT,CASSDRGAFTDTQYF
-,TRBJ1-1,TRBV2,TRBD1,TGTGCCAGCAGTGCCCGACAGGGGGTAGGAGGTGAAGCTTTCTTT,CASSARQGVGGEAFF
-,TRBJ2-7,TRBV3-1/TRBV3-2,TRBD2,TGTGCCAGCAGCCAAGAAGCAGATAGCGGGGGGCCGACACACTACGAGCAGTACTTC,CASSQEADSGGPTHYEQYF
-,TRBJ1-2,TRBV12-3/TRBV12-4,-,TGTGCCAGCAGCCCGCTGAACTCTGGCTACACCTTC,CASSPLNSGYTF
-,TRBJ1-2,TRBV3-1/TRBV3-2,-,TGTGCCAGCAGCCAATGGCAGGGGAGGGATAGAGAAGGCTACACCTTC,CASSQWQGRDREGYTF
-,TRBJ2-3,TRBV29-1,-,TGCAGCGTTCCGTCCAAGAATGAGGATACGCAGTATTTT,CSVPSKNEDTQYF
-,TRBJ1-2,TRBV2,TRBD1,TGTGCCAGCAGTGTTGCGACAGGGGTTTTCTATGGCTACACCTTC,CASSVATGVFYGYTF
once,TRBJ2-5,TRBV7-7,TRBD1,TGTGCCAGCAGTCCAGGACAGGGAGAGACCCAGTACTTC,CASSPGQGETQYF
-,TRBJ2-5,TRBV3-1/TRBV3-2,-,TGTGCCAGCAGCCAAGAAGCCCGTTCGGAGACCCAGTACTTC,CASSQEARSETQYF
few,TRBJ1-2,TRBV4-1,-,TGCGCCAGCAGCCAAGTAGGACAGAACTATGGCTACACCTTC,CASSQVGQNYGYTF
-,TRBJ2-3,TRBV15,TRBD2,TGTGCCACCAGCTCCCGACGGAGCGGGGGGGCCCACACAGATACGCAGTATTTT,CATSSRRSGGAHTDTQYF
-,TRBJ1-1,TRBV7-9,-,TGTGCCAGCAGCTCGAGAACTGAAGTGGCTTTCTTT,CASSSRTEVAFF
-,TRBJ2-3,TRBV7-6,-,TGTGCCAGCAGCCCACGGGGGGCGGACACAGATACGCAGTATTTT,CASSPRGADTDTQYF
-,TRBJ1-1,TRBV29-1,-,TGCAGCGTCACAGGATGGTTGGTTGAAGCTTTCTTT,CSVTGWLVEAFF
-,TRBJ1-1,TRBV28,-,TGTGCCAGCAGTCCCGCCGGGAGGCACACTGAAGCTTTCTTT,CASSPAGRHTEAFF
-,TRBJ1-1,TRBV5-1,-,TGCGCCAGCAGCTTGTTTTCTGGTAGCCAGACCATGAACACTGAAGCTTTCTTT,CASSLFSGSQTMNTEAFF
-,TRBJ1-1,TRBV15,TRBD1,TGTGCCACCAGCAGAGGTGGACAGGGGGTGAAAGCTTTCTTT,CATSRGGQGVKAFF
once,TRBJ2-5,TRBV7-9,TRBD2,TGTGCCAGCAGCTCGGGACTAGCGGGCCAAGAGACCCAGTACTTC,CASSSGLAGQETQYF
-,TRBJ1-5,TRBV2,TRBD1,TGTGCCAGCAGTGGGGACAGTAGCAATCAGCCCCAGCATTTT,CASSGDSSNQPQHF